A single sample is the source of the 15 T cell receptor beta chains below, sequenced in a study of T cell changes during pregnancy in multiple sclerosis. TCRdb's copy holds only in-frame clones and misses some; the assay was immunoSEQ multiplex PCR. This table has 40,000 to 50,000 clones, less than 95% appearing once. This specimen was CD8+ T cells from peripheral blood mononuclear cells, taken in the first trimester of pregnancy. The receptors derive from a female donor with multiple sclerosis, enrolled in a pregnancy study.

V gene TRBV18 combines with J gene TRBJ2-7; 10 bases line up with TRBD1. Germline V gives CDR1 KGHSH, CDR2 LQKENI. V was clipped by 6 bases and J by 4 bases; unmatched bases: 6. This CDR3 contains 14 residues. The CDR3 sequence is CASSSDRGRYEQYF. The CDR3 DNA sequence: TGTGCCAGCTCCTCCGACAGGGGGCGTTACGAGCAGTACTTC.

CDR3 residues: CASSARDINYGYTF. DNA for the CDR3: TGTGCCAGCAGTGCCAGGGACATTAACTATGGCTACACCTTC. This sequence joins TRBV25-1 and TRBJ1-2; D may be TRBD1 (6 bases). This CDR3 is 14 amino acids long. The germline gives CDR1 MGHDK, CDR2 SYGVNS. Trimming took off 4 bases at V and 1 base at J, with 10 bases between the two ends.

The chain couples TRBV6-6 to TRBJ2-7, with 12 positions matching TRBD2. The CDR3 is 14 residues long. Looked up from germline, CDR1 is MNHNY and CDR2 is SVGAGI (reference sequence). The trim removed 7 bases at V and 1 base at J, leaving 2 bases unmatched. CDR3 in DNA: TGTGCCAGCATCGGACTAGCGGGGTCCTACGAGCAGTACTTC. Translation gives CASIGLAGSYEQYF.

The sample holds one count of this clone. V gene TRBV6-1 combines with J gene TRBJ1-6; possible D gene TRBD1, 6 bases. CDR3 length: 15 residues. Trimming shortened V by 8 bases and J by 5 bases, and 16 bases separated the two germline ends. In germline, CDR1 is MNHNS, CDR2 SASEGT. The CDR3 DNA sequence: TGTGCCAGCCGCTGGGGGGGCGCGGATAATTCACCCCTCCACTTT. Residues: CASRWGGADNSPLHF.

The rearrangement uses TRBV7-9 and TRBJ2-5; 7 positions agree with TRBD2. The length of the CDR3 is 17 residues. J lost 1 base, V lost 4 bases, and 12 bases had no gene match. Germline V CDR1 and CDR2: SEHNR, FQNEAQ (reference sequence). The CDR3 protein is CASSSSLALILQETQYF. As DNA, the CDR3 is TGTGCCAGCAGCTCCTCACTAGCGCTAATTCTCCAAGAGACCCAGTACTTC.

This chain joins TRBV27 and TRBJ2-7, with 10 nucleotides matching TRBD1. V was clipped by 4 bases and J by 3 bases; unmatched bases: 6. This CDR3 has 15 residues. Germline CDR1 MNHEY, CDR2 SMNVEV (reference sequence). This CDR3 reads CASSSLGQGVYEQYF. In DNA form, the CDR3 reads TGTGCCAGCAGTTCCTTAGGACAGGGGGTCTACGAGCAGTACTTC.

This sequence joins TRBV4-3 and TRBJ2-2, with D maybe TRBD2 (6 bases). CDR3 length: 15 residues. Germline assignment: CDR1 LGHNA and CDR2 YSLEER. The ends were cut back, 0 bases at V and 7 bases at J, with 12 bases in the middle. CDR3 protein: CASSQDSGVIGELFF. The DNA for the CDR3 is TGCGCCAGCAGCCAAGATTCGGGGGTTATCGGGGAGCTGTTTTTT.

The chain combines TRBV7-8 with TRBJ2-1; 10 bases fit TRBD2. J was trimmed by 6 bases and V by 5 bases; bases with no gene match: 4. The CDR3 totals 14 residues. The germline gives CDR1 SGHVS, CDR2 FQNEAQ. CDR3 DNA sequence: TGTGCCAGCAGCCCCTGGACTAGCGGCAATGAGCAGTTCTTC. Translated, it gives CASSPWTSGNEQFF.

J is TRBJ2-5 and V is TRBV2; 9 bases map to TRBD2. CDR1 is SNHLY and CDR2 is FYNNEI in the germline V gene. This CDR3 region has 16 residues. Trimming cost V 5 bases and J 3 bases; bases outside gene matches: 10. The CDR3 spells CASSPGRLAGKETQYF. CDR3 sequence (DNA): TGTGCCAGCAGTCCTGGTCGGCTAGCGGGAAAAGAGACCCAGTACTTC.

This clone came up once. The V and J genes are TRBV6-4 and TRBJ2-1; D is possibly TRBD2 (6 bases). Deletions cut 0 bases from V and 10 bases from J, with 16 bases between. This CDR3 spans 15 amino acids. The germline V gene has CDR1 MRHNA and CDR2 SNTAGT. The CDR3 DNA follows: TGTGCCAGCAGTGACTCGCCGGGGGTTCACAGGGAGCAGTTCTTC. Its protein product is CASSDSPGVHREQFF.

The chain uses TRBV4-3 and TRBJ1-2; D unclear. CDR1 and CDR2 (germline): LGHNA, YSLEER. The CDR3 length is 16 residues. V was pared by 0 bases and J by 8 bases, with 19 bases between. The CDR3 DNA is TGCGCCAGCAGCCAAGAACTATTAAGATATCCCGGCGGCTACACCTTC. Its protein product is CASSQELLRYPGGYTF.

The chain couples TRBV4-1 to TRBJ1-1; 7 nucleotides align to TRBD1. V shed 6 bases and J 7 bases; nucleotides not matched to a gene: 14. Germline V gene sequence: CDR1 MGHRA, CDR2 YSYEKL. The CDR3 contains 15 residues. In DNA form, the CDR3 reads TGCGCCAGCAGTCATACCGGGACAGACAATTTTGAAGCTTTCTTT. Protein sequence: CASSHTGTDNFEAFF.

The chain combines TRBV5-1 with TRBJ2-7; 8 positions match TRBD2. This CDR3 is 14 amino acids long. The junction had 11 bases not matched to a gene; V was cut back by 10 bases and J by 2 bases. Germline CDR1 is SGHRS and CDR2 is YFSETQ. The CDR3 DNA reads as TGCGCCCTCCAACGGGGGGGGAGCCCCTACGAGCAGTACTTC. This translates into CALQRGGSPYEQYF.

The gene calls are TRBV9 and TRBJ2-7; 12 positions match TRBD1. The CDR3 has 14 residues. Per the germline V gene, CDR1 is SGDLS and CDR2 is YYNGEE. V trimming: 4 bases; J trimming: 5 bases; junction bases outside the gene matches: 4. The CDR3 loop reads CASSRDRGRDEQYF. The CDR3 bases are TGTGCCAGCAGCCGGGACAGGGGGCGGGACGAGCAGTACTTC.

The V and J genes are TRBV4-2 and TRBJ1-1; no clear D gene. Trimming took 3 bases from V and 4 from J, leaving 15 bases between them. Germline-derived CDR1 and CDR2 are LGHNA and YNFKEQ. The CDR3 extends over 15 amino acids. CDR3 bases: TGTGCCAGCAGCCAGGCCAACGCGGGCATCACTGAAGCTTTCTTT. It is translated as CASSQANAGITEAFF.